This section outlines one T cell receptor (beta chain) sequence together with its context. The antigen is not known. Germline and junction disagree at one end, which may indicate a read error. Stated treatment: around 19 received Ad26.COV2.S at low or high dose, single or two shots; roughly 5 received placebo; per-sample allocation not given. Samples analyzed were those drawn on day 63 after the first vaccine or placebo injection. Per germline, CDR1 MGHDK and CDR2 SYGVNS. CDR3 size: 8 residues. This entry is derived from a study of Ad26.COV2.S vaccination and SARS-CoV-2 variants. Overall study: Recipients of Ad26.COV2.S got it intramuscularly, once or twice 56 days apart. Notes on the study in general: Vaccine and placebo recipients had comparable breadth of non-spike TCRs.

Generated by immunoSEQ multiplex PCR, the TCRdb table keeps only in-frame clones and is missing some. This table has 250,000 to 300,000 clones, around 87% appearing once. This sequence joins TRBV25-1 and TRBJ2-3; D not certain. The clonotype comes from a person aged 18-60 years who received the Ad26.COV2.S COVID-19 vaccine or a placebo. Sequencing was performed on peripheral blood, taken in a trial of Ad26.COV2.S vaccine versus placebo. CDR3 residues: CASTESHF. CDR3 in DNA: TGTGCCAGCACCGAATCCCATTTT.